This T cell receptor beta chain stems from a study of regulatory T cells in long-lasting Graves disease. General observations from the study: Thyroid tissue went unstudied; only peripheral blood was examined.

The time point was: newly diagnosed GD, antithyroid drugs for less than 3 months. Isolated PBMC RNA provided the starting material for the TCR library. Libraries of TCR beta came from iRepertoire HTBI primers plus Arm-PCR of CDR3 regions. TCRdb re-called the multiplex PCR reads through MiXCR, storing one row per CDR3 protein. The sample has about 440,000 distinct CDR3 sequences, approximately 15% seen once. With regard to this clonotype: Its matching antigen is unknown.

CDR3 length: 14 residues. The germline V gene encodes CDR1 SNHLY and CDR2 FYNNEI. V was cut by 11 bases and J by 2 bases, with 19 bases left in between. These data were likewise used in another study, on T cells in Graves' hyperthyroidism and ophthalmopathy. Turning to that study: Through a model of 13 V-J features, ophthalmopathy was separated from stable hyperthyroidism.

The material was peripheral blood mononuclear cells (PBMCs), obtained at new diagnosis, from a patient treated with antithyroid drugs. This chain connects TRBV2 to TRBJ2-7; D is possibly TRBD1 (6 bases). The TCR comes from a woman in her twenties or thirties with Graves disease. CDR3 in DNA: TGTGCCGGCGCAGGGGCGTCCAACACCTACGAGCAGTACTTC. Encoded protein: CAGAGASNTYEQYF. The full variable domain, in which reference TRBV2 and TRBJ2-7 provide the parts outside the CDR3, is EPEVTQTPSHQVTQMGQEVILRCVPISNHLYFYWYRQILGQKVEFLVSFYNNEISEKSEIFDDQFSVERPDGSNFTLKIRSTKLEDSAMYFCAGAGASNTYEQYFGPGTRLTVT.